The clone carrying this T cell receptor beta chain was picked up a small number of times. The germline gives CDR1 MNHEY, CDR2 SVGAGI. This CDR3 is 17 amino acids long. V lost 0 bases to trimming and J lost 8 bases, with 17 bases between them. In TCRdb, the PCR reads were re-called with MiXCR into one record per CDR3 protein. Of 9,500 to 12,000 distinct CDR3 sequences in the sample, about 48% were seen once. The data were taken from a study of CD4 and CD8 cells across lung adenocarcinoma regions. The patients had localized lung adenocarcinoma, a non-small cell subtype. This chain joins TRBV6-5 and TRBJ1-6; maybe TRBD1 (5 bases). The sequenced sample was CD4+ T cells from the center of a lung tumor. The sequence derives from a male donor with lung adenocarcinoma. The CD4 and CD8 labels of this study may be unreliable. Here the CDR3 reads CASSYSSMGPGDSPLHF. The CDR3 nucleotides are TGTGCCAGCAGTTACTCGAGTATGGGGCCTGGGGATTCACCCCTCCACTTT.